This T cell receptor (beta chain) emerged from a study of Ad26.COV2.S vaccination and SARS-CoV-2 variants. This CDR3 has 14 residues. The germline V gene encodes CDR1 SGHNT and CDR2 YYREEE (reference sequence). Trimming stripped 0 bases from V and 8 bases from J, with 11 bases between. The table came from immunoSEQ multiplex PCR; TCRdb's copy has only in-frame clones and leaves some out. The sample contains 180,000 or so clones, around 88% of which appear only once. V gene TRBV5-4 combines with J gene TRBJ1-4; D is perhaps TRBD1 (5 bases). This clonotype was sampled from a human donor who had recovered from COVID-19. Sample: peripheral blood, taken after recovery from COVID-19. CDR3 sequence (DNA): TGTGCCAGCAGCTTGGGGGACCTCGGGGAAAAACTGTTTTTT. The encoded protein is CASSLGDLGEKLFF.